Presented here are 28 T cell receptor beta chains from one specimen sequenced in a study of blood T cell repertoires in COVID-19. Generated by immunoSEQ multiplex PCR, the TCRdb table keeps only in-frame clones and is missing some. The profile shows about 15,000 clones, around 86% of them singletons. What was sequenced was peripheral blood. These receptors originate from a man between 60 and 75 years old with acute or convalescent COVID-19.

This chain connects TRBV7-2 to TRBJ2-7, with unresolved D. Trimming took off 3 bases at V and 3 bases at J, with 9 bases between the two ends. This CDR3 comprises 13 residues. Germline V CDR1 and CDR2: SGHTA, FQGNSA. CDR3 loop: CASSFNSRYEQYF. The CDR3 nucleotides read TGTGCCAGCAGCTTTAACAGCCGCTACGAGCAGTACTTC.

This chain links TRBV5-4 with TRBJ2-1, with 9 bases lining up with TRBD2. Germline trimming cut 0 bases from V and 10 bases from J; bases unmatched to any gene: 2. CDR1 is SGHNT and CDR2 is YYREEE in the germline V gene (reference sequence). The CDR3 covers 13 residues. The DNA for the CDR3 is TGTGCCAGCAGCTTGGGAGCGGGGGGCGAGCAGTTCTTC. This gives the protein CASSLGAGGEQFF.

The genes are TRBV3-1 (or the pseudogene TRBV3-2) and TRBJ2-7; 12 bases are a match to TRBD2. The CDR3 covers 13 residues. J lost 7 bases, V lost 5 bases, and 3 bases had no gene match. Germline V lookup: CDR1 LGHDT, CDR2 YNNKEL (reference sequence). CDR3 sequence (DNA): TGTGCCAGCAGCTCACTAGCGGGAGGTGAGCAGTACTTC. It translates to CASSSLAGGEQYF.

V and J are TRBV3-1 (or the pseudogene TRBV3-2) and TRBJ1-5; D gene unclear. CDR1 is LGHDT, CDR2 YNNKEL, per germline (reference sequence). Trimming stripped 3 bases from V and 1 base from J, with 7 bases between. The length of the CDR3 is 14 residues. CDR3 sequence: CASSQQWSNQPQHF. In DNA, the CDR3 is TGTGCCAGCAGCCAGCAGTGGAGCAATCAGCCCCAGCATTTT.

CDR3 bases: TGTGCCAGCAGTGAAGCAAAACACGCCGGGACATCCTTACCTCCATGGGGGCAGTACTTC. Encoded protein: CASSEAKHAGTSLPPWGQYF. V and J are TRBV6-1 and TRBJ2-7, with D possibly matching TRBD1 (6 bases). V was shortened by 0 bases and J by 9 bases, with 33 bases between the two germline ends. Germline V CDR1 and CDR2: MNHNS, SASEGT. This CDR3 is 20 amino acids long.

The chain carries TRBV18 and TRBJ2-3, with TRBD2 identical over 7 bases. CDR1 and CDR2 (germline): KGHSH, LQKENI. The CDR3 has 15 residues. The V gene end was trimmed by 5 bases and the J gene end by 1 base; junction bases not matched to a gene: 6. The CDR3 bases are TGTGCCAGCTCATCTCTAGCGGATGGCACAGATACGCAGTATTTT. Translating it yields CASSSLADGTDTQYF.

The rearrangement uses TRBV3-1 (or the pseudogene TRBV3-2) and TRBJ2-1; tentative D call: TRBD2 (6 bases). Germline V CDR1 and CDR2: LGHDT, YNNKEL (reference sequence). V dropped 4 bases and J dropped 6 bases, with 10 bases sitting between them. The CDR3 totals 13 residues. DNA for the CDR3: TGTGCCAGCAGCCTAGGACTACGCAATGAGCAGTTCTTC. Translating gives CASSLGLRNEQFF.

The V gene is TRBV20-1, the J gene TRBJ2-7, with TRBD1 matching over 7 bases. Germline V gene lookup returns CDR1 DFQATT and CDR2 SNEGSKA (reference sequence). This CDR3 is 11 amino acids long. DNA for the CDR3: TGCAGCAACAGGGGCAATCACGAGCAGTACTTC. This sequence encodes CSNRGNHEQYF.

The genes are TRBV19 and TRBJ2-5; weak D call: TRBD1 (6 bases). The V and J ends lost 2 bases and 5 bases respectively, with 9 bases between them. This CDR3 has 13 amino acids. Per the germline V gene, CDR1 is LNHDA and CDR2 is SQIVND (reference sequence). The DNA of the CDR3 is TGTGCCAGTAGTATACAGGGGTTCGAGACCCAGTACTTC. Translating gives CASSIQGFETQYF. Full variable domain (rest looked up from reference TRBV19 and TRBJ2-5): DGGITQSPKYLFRKEGQNVTLSCEQNLNHDAMYWYRQDPGQGLRLIYYSQIVNDFQKGDIAEGYSVSREKKESFPLTVTSAQKNPTAFYLCASSIQGFETQYFGPGTRLLVL.

The rearrangement uses TRBV6-2 or TRBV6-3 and TRBJ1-4; D remains ambiguous. The CDR3 length is 11 residues. The ends were cut back, 5 bases at V and 10 bases at J, with 8 bases in the middle. Germline CDR1 MNHEY, CDR2 SVGEGT. The CDR3 reads CASSRVGKLFF. CDR3 nucleotides: TGTGCCAGCAGTCGGGTGGGAAAACTGTTTTTT.

This clone was detected only once. The chain joins TRBV7-3 to TRBJ2-5; 7 bases fit TRBD2. Germline loops: CDR1 SGHTA, CDR2 FQGTGA. This CDR3 region has 17 residues. V lost 2 bases to trimming and J lost 3 bases; unmatched junction nucleotides: 12. The CDR3 DNA follows: TGTGCCAGCAGCTTAGAAAGCGGGGCCCCTTTAAAAGAGACCCAGTACTTC. Encoded protein: CASSLESGAPLKETQYF.

The chain has TRBV6-5 and TRBJ1-2; 7 nucleotides line up with TRBD1. The CDR3 is 13 amino acids. Germline V gene lookup returns CDR1 MNHEY and CDR2 SVGAGI. V lost 5 bases, J lost 3 bases, and 3 bases stayed unmatched. The chain's CDR3 is CASSPGTDYGYTF. The CDR3 DNA is TGTGCCAGCAGTCCCGGGACAGACTATGGCTACACCTTC.

The chain recombines TRBV2 with TRBJ2-1; 8 nucleotides align to TRBD2. V trimming: 6 bases; J trimming: 0 bases; junction bases outside the gene matches: 4. The V gene's germline CDR1 is SNHLY and CDR2 FYNNEI. This CDR3 contains 15 residues. The CDR3 DNA reads TGTGCCAGCAGAGCCGGGGGGGCCTCCTACAATGAGCAGTTCTTC. Translated: CASRAGGASYNEQFF.

The V call is TRBV6-5, the J call TRBJ1-1; D not resolved. CDR1 is MNHEY, CDR2 SVGAGI, per germline. The CDR3 runs 13 residues. V was shortened by 7 bases and J by 0 bases, with 9 bases between the two germline ends. CDR3 bases: TGTGCCAGCACTAGGTCTGTGAACACTGAAGCTTTCTTT. Translating it yields CASTRSVNTEAFF.

J is TRBJ2-7 and V is TRBV10-3; maybe TRBD2 (5 bases). Germline V CDR1 and CDR2: ENHRY, SYGVKD. This CDR3 region has 14 residues. Trimming removed 10 bases from V and 4 bases from J, with 20 bases in between. The CDR3 loop is CATRSDSKLYEQYF. For the CDR3, the DNA is TGTGCCACACGTTCGGACTCAAAACTTTACGAGCAGTACTTC.

This clone was seen just once. The V call is TRBV2, the J call TRBJ1-2; 10 bases are shared with TRBD1. In germline, CDR1 is SNHLY, CDR2 FYNNEI. J gave up 2 bases and V 4 bases, and 4 bases lay outside the gene matches. This CDR3 has 15 amino acids. The CDR3 DNA is TGTGCCAGCAGTGGGAAGGACAGGGGGAACTATGGCTACACCTTC. Its translation is CASSGKDRGNYGYTF. The full variable domain, with the rest looked up from reference TRBV2 and TRBJ1-2, is EPEVTQTPSHQVTQMGQEVILRCVPISNHLYFYWYRQILGQKVEFLVSFYNNEISEKSEIFDDQFSVERPDGSNFTLKIRSTKLEDSAMYFCASSGKDRGNYGYTFGSGTRLTVV.

The rearrangement joins TRBV20-1 to TRBJ2-5; maybe TRBD2 (7 bases). This CDR3 contains 13 residues. Per the germline V gene, CDR1 is DFQATT and CDR2 is SNEGSKA (reference sequence). Between the trimmed V and J ends, which lost 3 bases and 5 bases, there was a span of 13 bases. The CDR3 protein is CSASRGGEETQYF. For the CDR3, the DNA is TGCAGTGCTAGTAGGGGGGGCGAGGAGACCCAGTACTTC.

V usage is TRBV5-1 and J usage is TRBJ1-4; 7 bases are shared with TRBD1. The CDR3 has 14 residues. With V trimmed by 0 bases and J by 7 bases, 3 bases remained unmatched. Germline values: CDR1 SGHRS, CDR2 YFSETQ. The DNA of the CDR3 is TGCGCCAGCAGCTTGGACAGGGGCAGTGAAAAACTGTTTTTT. This encodes CASSLDRGSEKLFF.

This clone was recorded a few times. Here the CDR3 reads CASSYSGTSGLSAYNEQFF. The CDR3 nucleotides are TGTGCCAGCAGCTATTCCGGGACTAGCGGATTATCTGCCTACAATGAGCAGTTCTTC. The chain couples TRBV5-4 to TRBJ2-1, with 11 bases fitting TRBD2. This CDR3 contains 19 residues. J was trimmed by 2 bases and V by 3 bases; bases with no gene match: 13. The germline V gene encodes CDR1 SGHNT and CDR2 YYREEE (reference sequence).

This clone has just one count. The chain links TRBV5-5 to TRBJ2-7; 8 bases fit TRBD2. The V and J ends lost 5 bases and 4 bases, in that order; junction bases with no gene match: 2. The CDR3 has 12 amino acids. Looked up from germline, CDR1 is SGHKS and CDR2 is YYEKEE (reference sequence). CDR3: CASSREGYEQYF. The CDR3 nucleotides read TGTGCCAGCAGTCGGGAGGGGTACGAGCAGTACTTC.

The chain employs TRBV10-3 and TRBJ2-3; D unresolved. The length of the CDR3 is 12 residues. Germline lookup yields CDR1 ENHRY and CDR2 SYGVKD. V lost 6 bases and J lost 5, with 9 bases in between. Here the CDR3 DNA reads TGTGCCATCAGGAGCCTCGAAGATACGCAGTATTTT. It yields the protein CAIRSLEDTQYF.

With respect to this clone: The same CDR3 can be traced to other DNA sequences in this sample. The chain has TRBV27 and TRBJ1-5; no clear D. There are 14 residues in the CDR3. Germline CDR1 and CDR2: MNHEY and SMNVEV (reference sequence). V was pared by 2 bases and J by 1 base, with 6 bases between. The CDR3 DNA follows: TGTGCCAGCAGTTTAGGAGGGAGCAATCAGCCCCAGCATTTT. The encoded protein is CASSLGGSNQPQHF.

This chain links TRBV27 with TRBJ1-1; D unclear. From germline, CDR1 is MNHEY and CDR2 SMNVEV (reference sequence). V shed 1 base and J shed 0 bases, with 9 bases lying between them. CDR3 length: 15 residues. The CDR3 bases are TGTGCCAGCAGTTTATTCGCGGGAGTGAACACTGAAGCTTTCTTT. Translation gives CASSLFAGVNTEAFF.

The rearrangement links TRBV6-5 to TRBJ2-2; the D is unclear. V lost 1 base and J lost 0, with 3 bases in between. Germline V CDR1 and CDR2: MNHEY, SVGAGI. The CDR3 extends over 14 amino acids. CDR3 protein: CASSYFSNTGELFF. The CDR3 DNA sequence: TGTGCCAGCAGTTACTTCTCGAACACCGGGGAGCTGTTTTTT.

The chain employs TRBV7-2 and TRBJ2-1, with D perhaps TRBD2 (6 bases). Germline V CDR1 and CDR2: SGHTA, FQGNSA. Trimming cost V 2 bases and J 0 bases, with 17 bases left between them. The CDR3 runs to 18 residues. As DNA, the CDR3 is TGTGCCAGCAGCTTAACCCTTCCGGGAGAGGGCTCCTACAATGAGCAGTTCTTC. It yields the protein CASSLTLPGEGSYNEQFF.

The chain joins TRBV6-5 to TRBJ1-2, with 9 positions matching TRBD1. CDR3 size: 13 residues. From germline, CDR1 is MNHEY and CDR2 SVGAGI. V dropped 7 bases and J dropped 6; count of bases not matched to a gene: 6. The CDR3 sequence is CASKMTGGNGYTF. CDR3 sequence (DNA): TGTGCCAGCAAAATGACAGGGGGGAATGGCTACACCTTC.

The gene calls are TRBV28 and TRBJ1-4; 7 bases match TRBD1. The CDR3 has 15 residues. J gave up 7 bases and V 6 bases, and 11 bases lay outside the gene matches. The germline V gene has CDR1 MDHEN and CDR2 SYDVKM. CDR3: CASRRGDRDGEKLFF. In DNA form, the CDR3 reads TGTGCCAGCAGGCGGGGAGACAGGGACGGTGAAAAACTGTTTTTT.

This chain uses TRBV5-5 with TRBJ1-2, with 7 bases identical to TRBD1. V was clipped by 4 bases and J by 7 bases; unmatched bases: 7. Germline lookup yields CDR1 SGHKS and CDR2 YYEKEE (reference sequence). CDR3 length equals 13 residues. CDR3 sequence reads: CASSEDRAVGYTF. The CDR3 DNA reads TGTGCCAGCAGCGAAGACAGGGCGGTTGGCTACACCTTC.